This is a list of T cell receptor beta chains from one sample in a study of blood T cell repertoires in COVID-19. The repertoire was sequenced with immunoSEQ multiplex PCR; TCRdb's copy has only in-frame clones and lacks some. The sample lists over 140,000 clones, 65% to 85% occurring once. The sequencing sample was made of peripheral blood. All receptors derive from a woman aged 55 to 70 with acute or convalescent COVID-19. The CDR3 runs from the conserved cysteine through the conserved F or W. The D gene is left open where the match is weak. For some rows the clone size is stated as once, few or many, or as a class when expanded; others skip it.

D gene,V gene,clone size,J gene,CDR3 protein,CDR3 DNA
-,TRBV5-1,few,TRBJ2-7,CASSLVQGSHEQYF,TGCGCCAGCAGCTTGGTGCAGGGGAGTCACGAGCAGTACTTC
-,TRBV18,-,TRBJ2-7,CASSPESLPYEQYF,TGTGCCAGCTCACCAGAAAGTCTACCTTACGAGCAGTACTTC
TRBD1,TRBV28,-,TRBJ1-5,CASSSPQGVEGDQPQHF,TGTGCCAGCAGTTCGCCCCAGGGGGTTGAGGGGGATCAGCCCCAGCATTTT
TRBD2,TRBV27,-,TRBJ2-3,CASSLVASGSWDTQYF,TGTGCCAGCAGTTTAGTCGCTAGCGGGAGCTGGGATACGCAGTATTTT
TRBD1,TRBV6-5,few,TRBJ1-1,CASSRQGWNTEAFF,TGTGCCAGCAGTCGACAGGGGTGGAACACTGAAGCTTTCTTT
-,TRBV6-6,once,TRBJ1-5,CASSPGQRNQPQHF,TGTGCCAGCAGTCCTGGACAGCGCAATCAGCCCCAGCATTTT
-,TRBV24-1,-,TRBJ2-7,CATSAQGVYEQYF,TGTGCCACCAGTGCCCAAGGGGTCTACGAGCAGTACTTC
-,TRBV12-3/TRBV12-4,-,TRBJ1-5,CASRRGLEQPQHF,TGTGCCAGCAGGCGGGGTCTCGAGCAGCCCCAGCATTTT
-,TRBV30,-,TRBJ2-5,CAWSVLGGVRETQYF,TGTGCCTGGAGTGTACTTGGAGGGGTGAGGGAGACCCAGTACTTC
-,TRBV21-1,-,TRBJ2-4,CASSKEVGGKSTAKNIQYF,TGTGCCAGCAGCAAAGAAGTCGGGGGGAAGTCTACCGCCAAAAACATTCAGTACTTC
TRBD2,TRBV7-9,-,TRBJ2-2,CASRAKRETNTGELFF,TGTGCCAGCAGAGCCAAGCGGGAGACGAACACCGGGGAGCTGTTTTTT
-,TRBV30,-,TRBJ1-2,CAWSEGAGIYGYTF,TGTGCCTGGAGCGAAGGGGCAGGGATCTATGGCTACACCTTC